What follows are 25 T cell receptor beta chains derived from one specimen sequenced in a study of control samples from healthy donors and cancer patients. The data were produced by immunoSEQ multiplex PCR, yet TCRdb's version contains in-frame clones alone and is incomplete. The sample holds some 130,000 clones; just under 95% are singletons and the top ten take approximately 4%. Sequencing was done on a sample of blood. Source of these receptors: a man younger than 45 in good health.

The genes are TRBV7-2 and TRBJ1-2, with 7 bases matching TRBD1. V was clipped by 1 base and J by 6 bases; unmatched bases: 11. The CDR3 extends over 16 amino acids. Germline CDR1 is SGHTA and CDR2 is FQGNSA. CDR3 protein: CASSLVAGGTLDGYTF. The CDR3 DNA reads as TGTGCCAGCAGCTTAGTTGCAGGGGGGACTTTGGATGGCTACACCTTC.

Comments on this clone: Other DNA variants within this sample encode the same CDR3. The gene calls are TRBV6-5 and TRBJ1-1; D remains unclear. The CDR3 spans 13 residues. Trimming removed 1 base at V and 2 bases at J, with 5 bases between. Germline V gene lookup returns CDR1 MNHEY and CDR2 SVGAGI. The CDR3 DNA sequence: TGTGCCAGCAGTTACTGGGAAAACACTGAAGCTTTCTTT. Protein product: CASSYWENTEAFF.

This clone is a singleton in its sample. The chain couples TRBV18 to TRBJ2-3; TRBD2 might be the D (6 bases). This CDR3 has 13 amino acids. The V gene's germline CDR1 is KGHSH and CDR2 LQKENI. V was shortened by 3 bases and J by 6 bases, with 10 bases between the two germline ends. This CDR3 reads CASSPTGGDTQYF. Written as DNA, the CDR3 is TGTGCCAGCTCACCCACAGGAGGGGATACGCAGTATTTT.

The rearrangement joins TRBV4-1 to TRBJ1-1; TRBD1 is a possible D gene (5 bases). The germline V gene has CDR1 MGHRA and CDR2 YSYEKL. V lost 0 bases and J 0 bases, leaving 5 bases between the germline ends. This CDR3 is 14 amino acids long. The CDR3 coding sequence is TGCGCCAGCAGCCAAGACAGGGTGAACACTGAAGCTTTCTTT. Residues: CASSQDRVNTEAFF.

The chain links TRBV6-2 or TRBV6-3 to TRBJ2-5; 12 bases match TRBD2. The V gene's germline CDR1 is MNHEY and CDR2 SVGEGT. This CDR3 region has 17 residues. The V segment lost 0 bases and the J segment 5 bases; nucleotides outside the gene matches: 7. CDR3 amino acids: CASSYSYSGTSGETQYF. CDR3 sequence (DNA): TGTGCCAGCAGTTACTCTTACTCCGGGACTAGCGGGGAGACCCAGTACTTC.

The chain joins TRBV12-5 to TRBJ1-1; no clear D gene. The CDR3 covers 15 residues. Per germline, CDR1 LGHNT and CDR2 FRNRAP. V dropped 1 base and J dropped 4 bases, with 13 bases sitting between them. The CDR3 coding sequence is TGTGCTAGTGGTTTGGGGCCGGCGAGCGGCACTGAAGCTTTCTTT. Protein sequence: CASGLGPASGTEAFF.

The chain couples TRBV3-1 (or the pseudogene TRBV3-2) to TRBJ2-5; 13 nucleotides match TRBD2. V shed 2 bases, J shed 2 bases, and the junction held 2 bases outside the gene matches. The germline gives CDR1 LGHDT, CDR2 YNNKEL (reference sequence). The CDR3 runs to 16 residues. CDR3 sequence reads: CASSQTGLAGQETQYF. The CDR3 DNA is TGTGCCAGCAGCCAAACGGGACTAGCGGGACAAGAGACCCAGTACTTC.

The V and J genes are TRBV30 and TRBJ1-2, with 10 bases identical to TRBD1. J gave up 13 bases and V 2 bases, and 7 bases lay outside the gene matches. Germline values: CDR1 GTSNPN, CDR2 SVGIG (reference sequence). The CDR3 has 12 amino acids. As DNA, the CDR3 is TGTGCCTGGAGTACTGGGACAGGGGCATGCACCTTC. Translating gives CAWSTGTGACTF. The full variable domain, rest sourced from reference TRBV30 and TRBJ1-2, is SQTIHQWPATLVQPVGSPLSLECTVEGTSNPNLYWYRQAAGRGLQLLFYSVGIGQISSEVPQNLSASRPQDRQFILSSKKLLLSDSGFYLCAWSTGTGACTFGSGTRLTVV.

The gene calls are TRBV28 and TRBJ1-3; 9 nucleotides match TRBD1. Losses at the gene ends were 5 bases for V and 4 bases for J; bases not matched to a gene: 9. The CDR3 contains 16 residues. Germline V gene data show CDR1 as MDHEN and CDR2 as SYDVKM. CDR3 sequence (DNA): TGTGCCAGCAGTCCAGGGACAGGGCCTGGCGGAAACACCATATATTTT. It specifies CASSPGTGPGGNTIYF.

This CDR3 reads CASSQGTLVGGETQYF. DNA of the CDR3: TGCGCCAGCAGCCAAGGTACACTAGTCGGTGGGGAGACCCAGTACTTC. The chain employs TRBV4-3 and TRBJ2-5; D is possibly TRBD2 (5 bases). The CDR3 loop spans 16 amino acids. V dropped 1 base and J dropped 5 bases, with 17 bases sitting between them. In germline, CDR1 is LGHNA, CDR2 YSLEER.

The genes are TRBV7-9 and TRBJ1-2, with no clear D. This CDR3 comprises 14 residues. From germline, CDR1 is SEHNR and CDR2 FQNEAQ (reference sequence). Trimming left V 5 bases short and J 6 bases short, with 16 bases between. The CDR3 loop reads CASSHEVVGDGYTF. DNA of the CDR3: TGTGCCAGCAGCCACGAAGTGGTTGGGGATGGCTACACCTTC.

V is TRBV12-3 or TRBV12-4 and J is TRBJ1-1; D is unresolved. Between the trimmed V and J ends, which lost 5 bases and 4 bases, there was a span of 11 bases. The CDR3 has 13 residues. For the CDR3, the DNA is TGTGCCAGCAGTCTAAACATGGGCACTGAAGCTTTCTTT. Encoded protein: CASSLNMGTEAFF.

The chain employs TRBV5-5 and TRBJ2-1; 9 bases agree with TRBD1. CDR1 SGHKS and CDR2 YYEKEE come from the germline V gene (reference sequence). The CDR3 covers 15 residues. V trimming: 4 bases; J trimming: 2 bases; junction bases outside the gene matches: 4. In DNA, the CDR3 is TGTGCCAGCAGCCCGGGACAGGGCCCCTACAATGAGCAGTTCTTC. This translates into CASSPGQGPYNEQFF.

This clone was picked up one time. This chain links TRBV30 with TRBJ1-1, with D hard to call. Looked up from germline, CDR1 is GTSNPN and CDR2 is SVGIG (reference sequence). The CDR3 loop spans 15 amino acids. V shed 0 bases and J shed 4 bases, with 15 bases lying between them. The DNA of the CDR3 is TGTGCCTGGAGTGTATCACCGAGAGGGTCCACTGAAGCTTTCTTT. This encodes CAWSVSPRGSTEAFF.

This clone occurred once. The J gene is TRBJ2-1, the V gene TRBV7-9; a weak D match, TRBD1 (6 bases). The length of the CDR3 is 15 residues. Germline assignment: CDR1 SEHNR and CDR2 FQNEAQ (reference sequence). Trimming took 5 bases from V and 4 from J, leaving 15 bases between them. The CDR3 nucleotides read TGTGCCAGCAGCGCTCCCGGGACACCTTACAATGAGCAGTTCTTC. This sequence encodes CASSAPGTPYNEQFF. Full variable domain (outside the CDR3, taken from reference TRBV7-9 and TRBJ2-1): DTGVSQNPRHKITKRGQNVTFRCDPISEHNRLYWYRQTLGQGPEFLTYFQNEAQLEKSRLLSDRFSAERPKGSFSTLEIQRTEQGDSAMYLCASSAPGTPYNEQFFGPGTRLTVL.

The chain links TRBV20-1 to TRBJ2-1, with a tentative D call TRBD1 (6 bases). Germline CDR1 is DFQATT and CDR2 is SNEGSKA (reference sequence). The CDR3 has 14 residues. Trimming took off 3 bases at V and 9 bases at J, with 18 bases between the two ends. CDR3 nucleotide sequence: TGCAGTGCTAGTAGACAGGTTAAGAATAGTGAGCAGTTCTTC. Translation gives CSASRQVKNSEQFF.

The chain recombines TRBV9 with TRBJ1-1, with D perhaps TRBD1 (5 bases). From germline, CDR1 is SGDLS and CDR2 YYNGEE. Trimming removed 0 bases at V and 7 bases at J, with 7 bases between. The CDR3 is 12 residues long. The CDR3 DNA follows: TGTGCCAGCAGCGTAGTCGGACATGAAGCTTTCTTT. Residues: CASSVVGHEAFF.

This rearrangement joins TRBV11-3 to TRBJ2-7; TRBD1 is a possible D gene (5 bases). V lost 5 bases and J lost 2, with 13 bases in between. The CDR3 contains 14 residues. Germline V CDR1 and CDR2: SGHNT, YENEEA. The CDR3 DNA reads as TGTGCCAGCAGCGAGAGGACACGTCCCTACGAGCAGTACTTC. Translating it yields CASSERTRPYEQYF.

The rearrangement joins TRBV13 to TRBJ1-5, with no clear D. In germline, CDR1 is PRHDT, CDR2 FYEKMQ (reference sequence). This CDR3 has 12 amino acids. V lost 2 bases and J lost 7, with 6 bases in between. The CDR3 is CASSLYNQPQHF. The CDR3, as DNA: TGTGCCAGCAGCTTATATAACCAGCCCCAGCATTTT.

The chain has TRBV6-6 and TRBJ1-1; D is possibly TRBD1 (5 bases). CDR1 and CDR2 (germline): MNHNY, SVGAGI (reference sequence). This CDR3 spans 13 amino acids. The V and J ends lost 3 bases and 5 bases respectively, with 10 bases between them. The CDR3 is CASSYRGSTEAFF. CDR3 nucleotide sequence: TGTGCCAGCAGTTATCGGGGGAGTACTGAAGCTTTCTTT.

The chain couples TRBV6-2 or TRBV6-3 to TRBJ2-1; D is perhaps TRBD1 (6 bases). Per the germline V gene, CDR1 is MNHEY and CDR2 is SVGEGT. The CDR3 spans 15 residues. Deletions cut 2 bases from V and 4 bases from J, with 12 bases between. The CDR3 DNA follows: TGTGCCAGCAGTTACGGCACAGGGCGGTACAATGAGCAGTTCTTC. Translation gives CASSYGTGRYNEQFF.

CDR3 bases: TGTGCCAGCAGCCAGGGGAGGGGTTGGGAAAAACTGTTTTTT. Amino acids: CASSQGRGWEKLFF. This chain connects TRBV7-2 to TRBJ1-4; D possibly corresponds to TRBD1 (6 bases). The CDR3 extends over 14 amino acids. Trimming removed 5 bases at V and 8 bases at J, with 15 bases between. CDR1 is SGHTA, CDR2 FQGNSA, per germline. Full variable domain (rest looked up from reference TRBV7-2 and TRBJ1-4): GAGVSQSPSNKVTEKGKDVELRCDPISGHTALYWYRQSLGQGLEFLIYFQGNSAPDKSGLPSDRFSAERTGGSVSTLTIQRTQQEDSAVYLCASSQGRGWEKLFFGSGTQLSVL.

The chain has TRBV19 and TRBJ1-2; D is undetermined. There are 13 residues in the CDR3. Germline CDR1 is LNHDA and CDR2 is SQIVND (reference sequence). V lost 9 bases and J 4 bases, leaving 15 bases between the germline ends. CDR3 coding DNA: TGTGCCAGGCTTGACATATCGGGCTATGGCTACACCTTC. The encoded protein is CARLDISGYGYTF. Looking up the rest from reference TRBV19 and TRBJ1-2 gives the full variable domain: DGGITQSPKYLFRKEGQNVTLSCEQNLNHDAMYWYRQDPGQGLRLIYYSQIVNDFQKGDIAEGYSVSREKKESFPLTVTSAQKNPTAFYLCARLDISGYGYTFGSGTRLTVV.

The CDR3 loop reads CASSRQGTNNEQFF. The CDR3 nucleotides are TGTGCCAGCAGCCGACAGGGGACGAACAATGAGCAGTTCTTC. The rearrangement uses TRBV25-1 and TRBJ2-1; 8 bases align to TRBD1. Germline trimming cut 6 bases from V and 5 bases from J; bases unmatched to any gene: 6. The CDR3 spans 14 residues. CDR1 MGHDK and CDR2 SYGVNS come from the germline V gene. The entire variable domain, with the rest obtained from reference TRBV25-1 and TRBJ2-1, is as follows: EADIYQTPRYLVIGTGKKITLECSQTMGHDKMYWYQQDPGMELHLIHYSYGVNSTEKGDLSSESTVSRIRTEHFPLTLESARPSHTSQYLCASSRQGTNNEQFFGPGTRLTVL.

This chain joins TRBV28 and TRBJ2-5, with 10 bases matching TRBD2. This CDR3 region has 16 residues. CDR1 is MDHEN, CDR2 SYDVKM, per germline. V was pared by 2 bases and J by 2 bases, with 5 bases of the junction left unmatched. The CDR3: CASSLPLAGVQETQYF. The CDR3 DNA follows: TGTGCCAGCAGTTTACCGCTAGCGGGGGTACAAGAGACCCAGTACTTC.